This record concerns one T cell receptor beta chain sequence. Its antigen is as yet unknown. Production of TCR beta libraries used UMI-labeled 5' RACE as the method. TCRdb re-called the 5' RACE reads and gives one entry per CDR3 protein, without DNA. Seen in this sample are approximately 10,000 distinct CDR3 sequences; the ten most common clones hold about 20%. CDR3 length equals 15 residues. Germline lookup yields CDR1 LGHNA and CDR2 YSLEER. The source of the sample is a study of human CD8 memory T cell subsets. Study results and caveats: Repertoires of stem-like memory and precursor exhausted T cells showed minimal mutual overlap.

The receptor was isolated from a human donor in good health. V gene TRBV4-3 combines with J gene TRBJ1-1. Sequenced sample: CD8+ stem-like memory T cells (TSCM and TCM) sorted from PBMCs. Subset denoted: stem-like memory CD8 T cells (TSTEM), CCR7+ PD-1- TIGIT-. CDR3 amino acids: CASSQELFEGTEAFF.